The present entry profiles one TCR beta chain with its context. Its antigen remains undetermined. One base away there is no much larger clone; base qualities are not given. V is reduced by 5 bases and J by 7 bases, leaving a spacing of 17 bases between them. The CDR3, cysteine through phenylalanine, is 14 amino acids long. Solely the CDR3 DNA is kept, with 42 bases framed from the first base. The data originate from a study of T cells in Graves' hyperthyroidism and ophthalmopathy (dated by TCRdb to about 2019). As for the study more broadly: Peripheral blood samples were taken at the time of initial diagnosis, prior to any treatment. The 95 to 100 discovery patients were randomly divided into training and test sets at a 7:3 ratio. Prospective prediction of ophthalmopathy was tested in an independent validation cohort of under 20 hyperthyroidism patients and 15 to 17 patients who later progressed to ophthalmopathy. After blood sampling, hyperthyroidism patients were treated with methimazole at a starting dose of 30 mg daily, and ophthalmopathy patients were treated with high-dose intravenous methylprednisolone. To identify TCR V-J signatures that set the groups apart, the researchers used a discovery cohort of 95 to 100 patients, made up of fewer than 50 with Graves' ophthalmopathy and 55 to 65 with stable Graves' hyperthyroidism. The study also compared thyroid tissue and blood T-cell repertoires from over 5 Graves' hyperthyroidism patients. TCR Vbeta CDR3 sequencing of 140 or so peripheral blood samples (43 ophthalmopathy, 70 to 85 hyperthyroidism and approximately 17 progressor patients) is reported in the paper.

The TCR beta CDR3 regions were amplified from RNA transcripts. The first round of RT-PCR for the TCR CDR3 was performed with the HTBI primer set and the Qiagen OneStep RT-PCR kit. The libraries were constructed in a second round of multiplex PCR and then size-selected and purified. Sequencing of the libraries was done on an Illumina HiSeq2000 using paired-end 100 bp reads. From the authors' description of their analysis: SOAPnuke was used to process the raw data, throwing out any read that contained adapters or uncalled bases, had a mean Phred below 15, or lacked an exact constant-primer or identifier match. COPE v1.2.5 was used to merge high-quality paired reads, and clonotypes were defined as unique nucleotide sequences. Clonotypes were aligned to IMGT TRBV, TRBD and TRBJ reference segments using MiTCR v1.1. The analysis was restricted to V-J combinations with a frequency above 0.0001, which together covered approximately 99% of the repertoires. The TCS score was defined as the ratio of F50 (clonal expansion) to E x V (chaos), calculated using BLOSUM62-based TCRdist between CDR3 peptides within each V-J. Welch's t-statistics and random forest reduced roughly 540 V-J features to 13, which were used in a naive Bayes classifier (R e1071). TCRdb reran the public reads through fastp at Q25 and MiXCR, keeping productive beta chains. CDR3 protein sequences are deduplicated, and each keeps its most common genes and DNA. It is TCRdb's table, rather than the study itself, that gives the V and J calls and clone size. Here the sample has a few hundred thousand distinct CDR3 sequences; over 20% occur a single time. Of the sample, approximately 60% is held by the ten largest clones.

Moderately to severely active disease, a Clinical Activity Score of at least 3, a NOSPECS grade of at least 4, and a duration under 3 months were present in ophthalmopathy patients. Patients with uncontrolled infections, other autoimmune diseases, pregnancy or lactation were excluded. Diagnoses were based on clinical symptoms, serum thyroxine and TRAb, thyroid ultrasound and orbital computed tomography. Ficoll-Paque density gradient centrifugation was used to isolate PBMCs from about 10 ml of fresh peripheral blood. Trizol reagent was used to extract total RNA, and RNA quality was then checked on an Agilent 2100 Bioanalyzer. What the authors observed across the whole study: In cross-validation, a model built on a 13 V-J signature told ophthalmopathy apart from stable hyperthyroidism with roughly 87% sensitivity and about 81% specificity, and in testing the same model reached 80%/75%. Most expanded thyroid clonotypes (frequency above 0.001) were also found in blood, which suggests that blood repertoires may mirror thyroid immune responses. In validation, progression to ophthalmopathy was predicted by the model with 70% to 71% sensitivity and 72% to 85% specificity, a median of around 6.5 months before onset. Sample size was not statistically predetermined, and investigators were not blinded to group allocation.

Recombination linked TRBV12-3 or TRBV12-4 to TRBJ1-2; too little of a D gene remains to name it. The sequenced sample consisted of blood. The origin of this receptor is a man between 25 and 39 years old with Graves' ophthalmopathy. DNA sequence: TGTGCCAGCAGTCCCCGAATGTGGATTATTGGCTACACCTTC. Translation gives CASSPRMWIIGYTF.